This T cell receptor (beta chain) is drawn from a study of blood T cell repertoires in COVID-19. CDR1 and CDR2 from the germline V gene are SGHNT and YYREEE (reference sequence). V was pared by 5 bases and J by 5 bases, with 8 bases of the junction left unmatched. The CDR3 length is 15 residues. Sequencing was performed with immunoSEQ multiplex PCR; in TCRdb, only in-frame clones are kept and a portion is missing. This sample has about 250,000 clones; 70% to 90% occur once, and the top ten carry under 8%. The table lists this clone with a few counts. This chain joins TRBV5-4 and TRBJ2-3; TRBD2 agrees at 10 bases. The sequenced material came from PBMCs or T cells enriched from blood (not recorded which). This receptor was obtained from a woman in her forties or fifties who had been exposed to COVID-19. The CDR3 loop is CASRKRGGLIDTQYF. The CDR3 DNA sequence: TGTGCCAGCAGAAAGCGGGGGGGCCTTATAGATACGCAGTATTTT.